The rows below give T cell receptor beta chains drawn from one sample of a study of T cell repertoires in cytomegalovirus infection. MiXCR was run by TCRdb on the reads, yielding one entry per CDR3 protein. The sample has around 260,000 distinct CDR3 sequences; roughly 10% are singletons. Specimen: PBMCs. Every receptor here comes from a human donor in good health (CMV status not recorded). Some clones in this sample may be carry-over from other donors' samples. Both conserved end residues are part of each CDR3. The D gene is left open where the match is weak. Clone size is shown for a subset of rows, as once, few, many or a class of expanded clone.

abundance	d_gene	j_gene	v_gene	CDR3nt	CDR3aa
many	TRBD1	TRBJ1-1	TRBV5-6	TGTGCCAGCAGCTTTACCGCCGACAGGGGGACTGAAGCTTTCTTT	CASSFTADRGTEAFF
many	-	TRBJ2-3	TRBV7-3	TGTGCCAGCAGCCCCAACGCCGGAACGAATACGCAGTATTTT	CASSPNAGTNTQYF
many	-	TRBJ1-2	TRBV5-6	TGTGCCAGCAGCTCGAGCGACACCTATGGCTACACCTTC	CASSSSDTYGYTF
many	-	TRBJ2-2	TRBV14	TGTGCCAGCAGCCACAGTTTCGGCCATTACACCGGGGAGCTGTTTTTT	CASSHSFGHYTGELFF
many	-	TRBJ1-2	TRBV7-9	TGTGCCAGCAGCTTAAAGGGTGGCTACACCTTC	CASSLKGGYTF
many	-	TRBJ2-2	TRBV7-2	TGTGCCAGCAGCTACACAGGGACCGCGAACACCGGGGAGCTGTTTTTT	CASSYTGTANTGELFF
few	TRBD1	TRBJ1-2	TRBV27	TGTGCCAGCAGTAGATCGACAGGGCTTAATCGAGGCTACACCTTC	CASSRSTGLNRGYTF
-	-	TRBJ2-3	TRBV5-1	TGCGCCAGCAGCCTCCGGGACACCATCACAGATACGCAGTATTTT	CASSLRDTITDTQYF
many	-	TRBJ2-3	TRBV7-2	TGTGCCAGCAGCAGGAGTCGAGGGGGCACAGATACGCAGTATTTT	CASSRSRGGTDTQYF
many	TRBD1	TRBJ1-3	TRBV7-9	TGTGCCAGCAGCTTTCCGGGACAGGGGTCGAGCTCTGGAAACACCATATATTTT	CASSFPGQGSSSGNTIYF
many	-	TRBJ2-1	TRBV7-2	TGTGCCAGCAGCTCGCATAGCCGCGGTGGCAATGAGCAGTTCTTC	CASSSHSRGGNEQFF
once	TRBD1	TRBJ2-2	TRBV9	TGTGCCAGCAGCGTAGAGGGGGCTGTTGCCGGGGAGCTGTTTTTT	CASSVEGAVAGELFF
-	-	TRBJ1-4	TRBV11-3	TGTGCCAGCAGCTACCTCAGGAGGGGCCCGGCTAATGAAAAACTGTTTTTT	CASSYLRRGPANEKLFF
many	TRBD1	TRBJ2-7	TRBV6-6	TGTGCCAGCAGCGAGACAGGGGTTCCCTACGAGCAGTACTTC	CASSETGVPYEQYF
many	-	TRBJ1-2	TRBV25-1	TGTGCCAGCAGTCCCCTTGGAGGGAACTATGGCTACACCTTC	CASSPLGGNYGYTF
many	-	TRBJ2-1	TRBV7-2	TGTGCCAGCAGACCCCCGGGGAGTGAGCAGTTCTTC	CASRPPGSEQFF
-	-	TRBJ1-5	TRBV28	TGTGCCAGCAGTTACGGACAGTTTAGCAATCAGCCCCAGCATTTT	CASSYGQFSNQPQHF
few	TRBD1	TRBJ1-3	TRBV27	TGTGCCAGCAGGAAGGGACAGGGTGAAAACACCATATATTTT	CASRKGQGENTIYF
many	TRBD1	TRBJ1-4	TRBV12-3/TRBV12-4	TGTGCCAGCAGTGGCAAGACAGGGCCGGGGGAAAAACTGTTTTTT	CASSGKTGPGEKLFF
-	TRBD2	TRBJ2-1	TRBV14	TGTGCCAGCAGCCAAGAGCTAGCGGGACCCTACAATGAGCAGTTCTTC	CASSQELAGPYNEQFF
many	-	TRBJ1-2	TRBV28	TGTGCCAGCAGCACCTCGGTAGACTATGGCTACACCTTC	CASSTSVDYGYTF
-	-	TRBJ2-6	TRBV11-3	TGTGCCAGCAGCTTCATTAACTCTGGGGCCAACGTCCTGACTTTC	CASSFINSGANVLTF
many	TRBD2	TRBJ2-1	TRBV7-2	TGTGCCAGCAGCTACTTGGGGACTAGCGGGAGACATGAGCAGTTCTTC	CASSYLGTSGRHEQFF
many	-	TRBJ1-2	TRBV7-2	TGTGCCAGCAGCTTAGTGGGGCGGGAGGGCTACACCTTC	CASSLVGREGYTF
-	TRBD1	TRBJ1-2	TRBV24-1	TGTGCCACCAGTGATTCCCGGACAGGGAGCTATGGCTACACCTTC	CATSDSRTGSYGYTF
many	TRBD1	TRBJ2-3	TRBV12-3/TRBV12-4	TGTGCCAGCAGTCGGACAGGGGATGCGTCAGATACGCAGTATTTT	CASSRTGDASDTQYF
many	-	TRBJ1-1	TRBV15	TGTGCCACCAGCAGAGATCTGGGGAACACTGAAGCTTTCTTT	CATSRDLGNTEAFF
-	-	TRBJ2-7	TRBV7-2	TGTGCCAGCAGCTTAGTCCCCCAGTTGGGAGAGCAGTACTTC	CASSLVPQLGEQYF
many	TRBD1	TRBJ2-1	TRBV5-1	TGCGCCAGCAGCGTGGGGGACAGTTCGGATGAGCAGTTCTTC	CASSVGDSSDEQFF
many	-	TRBJ2-1	TRBV11-2	TGTGCCAGCAGCGGATCTATTGAGCAGTTCTTC	CASSGSIEQFF
many	-	TRBJ2-7	TRBV6-2/TRBV6-3	TGTGCCAGCAGCGCCCTCCTCCAGGGGGGGACCTACGAGCAGTACTTC	CASSALLQGGTYEQYF
many	TRBD2	TRBJ2-1	TRBV7-2	TGTGCCAGCTACCGAGCGGGAGGGTTGAATGAGCAGTTCTTC	CASYRAGGLNEQFF
many	TRBD1	TRBJ2-2	TRBV6-1	TGTGCCAGCAGGTCGGACAGGGGGAACACCGGGGAGCTGTTTTTT	CASRSDRGNTGELFF
few	-	TRBJ1-1	TRBV19	TGTGCCAGTAGTTACGGGTTTATGAACACTGAAGCTTTCTTT	CASSYGFMNTEAFF
many	-	TRBJ2-5	TRBV28	TGTGCCAGCAGTTTCCCTAACAGGGGGGGTAAAGAGACCCAGTACTTC	CASSFPNRGGKETQYF
many	-	TRBJ2-5	TRBV19	TGTGCCAGTATCATGGGGGTGGACCAAGAGACCCAGTACTTC	CASIMGVDQETQYF
-	-	TRBJ1-5	TRBV6-2/TRBV6-3	TGTGCCAGCAGTTCCGGGACCATGTTAATGGCCCAGCATTTT	CASSSGTMLMAQHF
many	-	TRBJ1-5	TRBV7-2	TGTGCCAGCAGCTTAGCCCAGACCTATAGCAATCAGCCCCAGCATTTT	CASSLAQTYSNQPQHF
-	TRBD1	TRBJ1-1	TRBV6-2/TRBV6-3	TGTGCCAGCAGTCCTCGGACAGGGGGAGAAGCTTTCTTT	CASSPRTGGEAFF
many	-	TRBJ1-5	TRBV28	TGTGCCAGCAGTCGGCAGGGTTTCCAGCATTTT	CASSRQGFQHF
many	-	TRBJ2-1	TRBV10-3	TGTGCCATCAGTGAGACGGGCAATTCCTACAATGAGCAGTTCTTC	CAISETGNSYNEQFF
many	-	TRBJ1-1	TRBV7-2	TGTGCCAGCCTAACCCCACAACTCAGGGCGAACACTGAAGCTTTCTTT	CASLTPQLRANTEAFF
many	TRBD2	TRBJ2-1	TRBV19	TGTGCCAGTAGTAGGACTAGCGGGGGAAACAATGAGCAGTTCTTC	CASSRTSGGNNEQFF
many	TRBD2	TRBJ2-1	TRBV6-1	TGTGCCAGCAGGAGTAGCGGGAGGGCGAATGAGCAGTTCTTC	CASRSSGRANEQFF
few	-	TRBJ2-1	TRBV11-2	TGTGCCAGCAGCCCTTTTGTTATGAGCGAGCAGTTCTTC	CASSPFVMSEQFF
many	-	TRBJ2-1	TRBV12-3/TRBV12-4	TGTGCCAGCAGCTCAATCCCCTCCAGTAACAATGAGCAGTTCTTC	CASSSIPSSNNEQFF
-	-	TRBJ2-1	TRBV18	TGTGCCAGCTCAATAACCGGGACAATATACAATGAGCAGTTCTTC	CASSITGTIYNEQFF
-	-	TRBJ2-3	TRBV20-1	TGCAGTGCTAGAGATTGGGAGAGGAGCGTGTCTGATCATACGCAGTATTTT	CSARDWERSVSDHTQYF
-	TRBD1	TRBJ2-7	TRBV5-1	TGCGCCAGCAGCGTATCGAGGACAGGGGGGATCTCCTACGAGCAGTACTTC	CASSVSRTGGISYEQYF